This T cell receptor (beta chain) appears in the sequencing data of a study of blood T cell repertoires in COVID-19. Turning to the study itself: The United States, Italy and Spain provided the acute and convalescent COVID-19 samples. Sample material is recorded as cDNA or gDNA derived from T cells, B-cell-depleted T cells, or PBMCs.

Germline CDR1 SGDLS, CDR2 YYNGEE. V shed 0 bases, J shed 7 bases, and the junction held 4 bases outside the gene matches. The CDR3 has 14 residues. As processed by the authors: Nucleated cell counts were estimated from reference gene primer amplification. Libraries were prepared by immunoSEQ multiplex PCR; TCRdb keeps only in-frame clonotypes and omits some of them. V, J and clone size reflect that table, while D and trimming were determined from the DNA. The table lists roughly 430,000 clones, roughly 87% of them singletons, with approximately 2.1% in the top ten. Participants were placed into cohorts based on the clinical history they reported.

The sequenced material came from PBMCs or T cells enriched from blood (not recorded which). The source is a woman between 40 and 50 years old with acute COVID-19. This sequence joins TRBV9 and TRBJ2-3; 8 bases are shared with TRBD2. The CDR3 spells CASSVAGGLYTQYF. The CDR3 bases are TGTGCCAGCAGCGTAGCGGGGGGGCTATATACGCAGTATTTT.